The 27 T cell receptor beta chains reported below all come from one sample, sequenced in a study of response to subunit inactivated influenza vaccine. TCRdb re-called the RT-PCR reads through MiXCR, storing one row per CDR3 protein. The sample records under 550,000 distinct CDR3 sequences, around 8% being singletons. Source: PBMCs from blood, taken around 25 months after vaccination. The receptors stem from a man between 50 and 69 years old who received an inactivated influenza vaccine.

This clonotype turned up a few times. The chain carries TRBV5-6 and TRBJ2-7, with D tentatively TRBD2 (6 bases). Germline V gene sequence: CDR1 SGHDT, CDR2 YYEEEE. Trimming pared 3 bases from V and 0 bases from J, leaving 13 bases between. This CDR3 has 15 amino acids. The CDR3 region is CASSSYGGASYEQYF. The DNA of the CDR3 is TGTGCCAGCAGCTCTTACGGAGGGGCCTCCTACGAGCAGTACTTC.

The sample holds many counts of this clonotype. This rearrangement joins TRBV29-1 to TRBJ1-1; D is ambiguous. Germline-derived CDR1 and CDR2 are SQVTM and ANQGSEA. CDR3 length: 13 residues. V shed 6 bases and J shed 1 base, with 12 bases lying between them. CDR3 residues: CSVGTRRNTEAFF. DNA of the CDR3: TGCAGCGTGGGAACGCGGAGGAACACTGAAGCTTTCTTT.

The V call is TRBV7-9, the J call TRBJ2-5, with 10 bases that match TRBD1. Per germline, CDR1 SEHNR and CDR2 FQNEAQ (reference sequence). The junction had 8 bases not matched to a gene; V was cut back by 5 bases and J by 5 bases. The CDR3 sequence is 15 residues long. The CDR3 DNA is TGTGCCAGCAGCCACGGGACAGGGGTTGTGGAGACCCAGTACTTC. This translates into CASSHGTGVVETQYF.

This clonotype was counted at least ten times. CDR3 nucleotide sequence: TGCAGTGCCGGCCGGGACACCTACGAGCAGTACTTC. Translation gives CSAGRDTYEQYF. The genes are TRBV20-1 and TRBJ2-7; D is possibly TRBD1 (6 bases). Germline V lookup: CDR1 DFQATT, CDR2 SNEGSKA (reference sequence). Trimming took off 6 bases at V and 2 bases at J, with 11 bases between the two ends. The CDR3 contains 12 residues.

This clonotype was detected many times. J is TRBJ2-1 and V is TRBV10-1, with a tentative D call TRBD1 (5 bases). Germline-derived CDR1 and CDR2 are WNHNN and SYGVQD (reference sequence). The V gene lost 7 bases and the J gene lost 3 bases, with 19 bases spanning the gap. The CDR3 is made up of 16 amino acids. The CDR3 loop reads CASKGSQGSDYNEQFF. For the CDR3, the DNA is TGCGCCAGCAAGGGGTCCCAGGGAAGCGACTACAATGAGCAGTTCTTC.

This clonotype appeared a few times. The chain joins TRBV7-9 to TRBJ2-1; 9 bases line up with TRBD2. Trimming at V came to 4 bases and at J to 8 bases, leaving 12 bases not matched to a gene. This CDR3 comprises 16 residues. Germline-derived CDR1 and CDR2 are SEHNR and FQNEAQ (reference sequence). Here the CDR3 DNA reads TGTGCCAGCAGCTCTGAGCGGGAGGTGTTTGTGGATGAGCAGTTCTTC. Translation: CASSSEREVFVDEQFF.

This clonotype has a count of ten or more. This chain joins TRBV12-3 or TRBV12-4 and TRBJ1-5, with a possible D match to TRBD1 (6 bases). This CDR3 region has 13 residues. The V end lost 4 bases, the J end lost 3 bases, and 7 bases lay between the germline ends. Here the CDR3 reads CASSWTANQPQHF. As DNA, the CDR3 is TGTGCCAGCAGTTGGACAGCCAATCAGCCCCAGCATTTT.

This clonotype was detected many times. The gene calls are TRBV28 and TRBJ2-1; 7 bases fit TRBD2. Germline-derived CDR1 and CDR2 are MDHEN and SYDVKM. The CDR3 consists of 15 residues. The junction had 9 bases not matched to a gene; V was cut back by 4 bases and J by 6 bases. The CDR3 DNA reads TGTGCCAGCAGTTCTAGCGGTTCCGGGGTCAATGAGCAGTTCTTC. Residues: CASSSSGSGVNEQFF.

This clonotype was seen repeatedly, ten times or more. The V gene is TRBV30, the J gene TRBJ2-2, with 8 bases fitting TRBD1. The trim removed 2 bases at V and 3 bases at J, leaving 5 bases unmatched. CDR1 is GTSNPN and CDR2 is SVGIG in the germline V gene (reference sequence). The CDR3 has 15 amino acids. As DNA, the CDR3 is TGTGCCTGGAGTTCCGGGACAGGTCACACCGGGGAGCTGTTTTTT. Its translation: CAWSSGTGHTGELFF. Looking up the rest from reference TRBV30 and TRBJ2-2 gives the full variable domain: SQTIHQWPATLVQPVGSPLSLECTVEGTSNPNLYWYRQAAGRGLQLLFYSVGIGQISSEVPQNLSASRPQDRQFILSSKKLLLSDSGFYLCAWSSGTGHTGELFFGEGSRLTVL.

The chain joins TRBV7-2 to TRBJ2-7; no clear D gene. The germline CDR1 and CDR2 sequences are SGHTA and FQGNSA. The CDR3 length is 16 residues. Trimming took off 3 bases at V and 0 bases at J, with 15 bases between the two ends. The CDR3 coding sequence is TGTGCCAGCAGCTTCTTTGAGGAAAAGAGCTCCTACGAGCAGTACTTC. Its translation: CASSFFEEKSSYEQYF.

The CDR3 nucleotides are TGCAGTGCTAGAGATCACGACTCGAAGACCCAGTACTTC. Its translation is CSARDHDSKTQYF. This chain links TRBV20-1 with TRBJ2-5; D call uncertain. This CDR3 spans 13 amino acids. Per the germline V gene, CDR1 is DFQATT and CDR2 is SNEGSKA (reference sequence). V was shortened by 0 bases and J by 6 bases, with 11 bases between the two germline ends.

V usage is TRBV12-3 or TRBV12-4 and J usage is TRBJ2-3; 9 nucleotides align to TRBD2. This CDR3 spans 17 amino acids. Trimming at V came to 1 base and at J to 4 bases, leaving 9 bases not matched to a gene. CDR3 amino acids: CASSLDGRAGGADTQYF. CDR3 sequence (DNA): TGTGCCAGCAGTTTAGACGGCCGAGCGGGAGGCGCAGATACGCAGTATTTT.

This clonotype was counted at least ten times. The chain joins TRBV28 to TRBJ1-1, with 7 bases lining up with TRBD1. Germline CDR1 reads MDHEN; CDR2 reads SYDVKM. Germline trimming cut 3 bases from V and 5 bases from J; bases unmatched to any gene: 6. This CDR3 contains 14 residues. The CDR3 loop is CASSLTGKGTEAFF. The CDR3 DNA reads TGTGCCAGCAGTTTGACAGGGAAGGGTACTGAAGCTTTCTTT.

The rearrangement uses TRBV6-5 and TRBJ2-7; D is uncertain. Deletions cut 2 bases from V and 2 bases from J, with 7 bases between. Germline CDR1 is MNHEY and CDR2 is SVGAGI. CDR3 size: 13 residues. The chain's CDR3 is CASSYRTTYEQYF. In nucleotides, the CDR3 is TGTGCCAGCAGTTACCGCACTACCTACGAGCAGTACTTC.

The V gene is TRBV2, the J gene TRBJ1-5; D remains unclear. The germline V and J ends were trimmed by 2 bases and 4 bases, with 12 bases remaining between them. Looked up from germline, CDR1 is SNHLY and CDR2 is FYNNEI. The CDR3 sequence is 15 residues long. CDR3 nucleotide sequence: TGTGCCAGCAGTGAAAGAACATTGGCAAATCAGCCCCAGCATTTT. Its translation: CASSERTLANQPQHF.

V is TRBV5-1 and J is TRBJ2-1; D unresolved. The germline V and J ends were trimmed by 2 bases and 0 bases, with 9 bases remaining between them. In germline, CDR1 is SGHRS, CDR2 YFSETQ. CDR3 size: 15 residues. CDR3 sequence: CASSLGDYSYNEQFF. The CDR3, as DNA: TGCGCCAGCAGCTTAGGAGATTACTCCTACAATGAGCAGTTCTTC.

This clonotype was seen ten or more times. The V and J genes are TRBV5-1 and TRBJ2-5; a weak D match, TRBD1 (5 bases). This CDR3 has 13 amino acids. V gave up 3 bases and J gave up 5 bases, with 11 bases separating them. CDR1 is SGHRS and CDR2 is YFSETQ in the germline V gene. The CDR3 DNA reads TGCGCCAGCAGCTCCAGGGTTTCCGAGACCCAGTACTTC. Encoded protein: CASSSRVSETQYF.

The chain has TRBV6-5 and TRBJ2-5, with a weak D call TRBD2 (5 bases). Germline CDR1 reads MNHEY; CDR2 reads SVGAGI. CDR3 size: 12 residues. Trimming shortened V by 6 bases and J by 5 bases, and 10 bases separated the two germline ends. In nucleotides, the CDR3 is TGTGCCAGCAGATCCGGGGTTGAGACCCAGTACTTC. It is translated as CASRSGVETQYF.

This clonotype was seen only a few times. The CDR3 loop is CSVGRFGHQETQYF. The CDR3 DNA follows: TGCAGCGTTGGGAGGTTCGGACACCAAGAGACCCAGTACTTC. The chain couples TRBV29-1 to TRBJ2-5; possible D gene TRBD2, 5 bases. CDR1 SQVTM and CDR2 ANQGSEA come from the germline V gene. Between the trimmed V and J ends, which lost 4 bases and 0 bases, there was a span of 12 bases. The CDR3 loop spans 14 amino acids.

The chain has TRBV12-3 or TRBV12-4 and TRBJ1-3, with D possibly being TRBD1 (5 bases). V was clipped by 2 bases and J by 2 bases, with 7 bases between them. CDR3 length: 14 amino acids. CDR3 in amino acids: CASSLQGAGNTIYF. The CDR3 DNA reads TGTGCCAGCAGTTTACAGGGCGCTGGAAACACCATATATTTT.

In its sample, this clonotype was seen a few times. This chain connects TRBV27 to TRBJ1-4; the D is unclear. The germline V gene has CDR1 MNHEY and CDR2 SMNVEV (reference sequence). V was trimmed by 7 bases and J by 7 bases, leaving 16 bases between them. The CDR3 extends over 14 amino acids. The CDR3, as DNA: TGTGCCAGCACCAGAGACCGTAGTAGTGAAAAACTGTTTTTT. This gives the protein CASTRDRSSEKLFF.

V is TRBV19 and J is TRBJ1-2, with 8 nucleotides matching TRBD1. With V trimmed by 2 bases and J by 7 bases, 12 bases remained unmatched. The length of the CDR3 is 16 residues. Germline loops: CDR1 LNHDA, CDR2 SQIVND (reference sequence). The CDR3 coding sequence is TGTGCCAGTAGTATAAGGTGGAGACAGGGGTCGATTGGCTACACCTTC. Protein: CASSIRWRQGSIGYTF. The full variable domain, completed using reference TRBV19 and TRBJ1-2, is DGGITQSPKYLFRKEGQNVTLSCEQNLNHDAMYWYRQDPGQGLRLIYYSQIVNDFQKGDIAEGYSVSREKKESFPLTVTSAQKNPTAFYLCASSIRWRQGSIGYTFGSGTRLTVV.

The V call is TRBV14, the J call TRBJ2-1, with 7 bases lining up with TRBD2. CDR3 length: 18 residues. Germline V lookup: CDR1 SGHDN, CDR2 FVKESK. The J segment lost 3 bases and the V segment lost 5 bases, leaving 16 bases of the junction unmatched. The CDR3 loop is CASSARGRFRGDYNEQFF. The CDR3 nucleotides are TGTGCCAGCAGCGCTAGGGGTAGGTTCCGGGGGGACTACAATGAGCAGTTCTTC.

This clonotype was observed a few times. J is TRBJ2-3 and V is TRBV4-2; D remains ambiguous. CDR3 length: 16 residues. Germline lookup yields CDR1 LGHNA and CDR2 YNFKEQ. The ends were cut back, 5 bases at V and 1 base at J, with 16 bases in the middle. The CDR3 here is CASSSSPGLGTDTQYF. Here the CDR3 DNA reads TGTGCCAGCAGCTCAAGTCCGGGTCTTGGCACAGATACGCAGTATTTT.

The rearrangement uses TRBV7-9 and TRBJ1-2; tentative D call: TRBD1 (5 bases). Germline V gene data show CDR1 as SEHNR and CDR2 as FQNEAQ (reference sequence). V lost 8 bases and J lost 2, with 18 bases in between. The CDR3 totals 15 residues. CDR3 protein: CASFGDRVENYGYTF. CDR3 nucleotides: TGTGCCAGCTTTGGGGACCGGGTCGAAAACTATGGCTACACCTTC. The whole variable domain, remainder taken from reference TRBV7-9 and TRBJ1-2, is DTGVSQNPRHKITKRGQNVTFRCDPISEHNRLYWYRQTLGQGPEFLTYFQNEAQLEKSRLLSDRFSAERPKGSFSTLEIQRTEQGDSAMYLCASFGDRVENYGYTFGSGTRLTVV.

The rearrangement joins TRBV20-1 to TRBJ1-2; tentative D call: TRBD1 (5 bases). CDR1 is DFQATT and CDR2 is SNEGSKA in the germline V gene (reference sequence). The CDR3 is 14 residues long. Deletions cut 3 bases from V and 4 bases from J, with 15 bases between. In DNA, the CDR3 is TGCAGTGCTAGCTTACAGGCGAATATCTATGGCTACACCTTC. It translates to CSASLQANIYGYTF.

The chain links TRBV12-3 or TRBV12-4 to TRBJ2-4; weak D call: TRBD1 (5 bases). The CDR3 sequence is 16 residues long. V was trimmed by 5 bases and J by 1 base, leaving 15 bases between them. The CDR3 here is CASSDQGIRAKNIQYF. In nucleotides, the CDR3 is TGTGCCAGCAGTGACCAGGGTATCAGGGCCAAAAACATTCAGTACTTC.